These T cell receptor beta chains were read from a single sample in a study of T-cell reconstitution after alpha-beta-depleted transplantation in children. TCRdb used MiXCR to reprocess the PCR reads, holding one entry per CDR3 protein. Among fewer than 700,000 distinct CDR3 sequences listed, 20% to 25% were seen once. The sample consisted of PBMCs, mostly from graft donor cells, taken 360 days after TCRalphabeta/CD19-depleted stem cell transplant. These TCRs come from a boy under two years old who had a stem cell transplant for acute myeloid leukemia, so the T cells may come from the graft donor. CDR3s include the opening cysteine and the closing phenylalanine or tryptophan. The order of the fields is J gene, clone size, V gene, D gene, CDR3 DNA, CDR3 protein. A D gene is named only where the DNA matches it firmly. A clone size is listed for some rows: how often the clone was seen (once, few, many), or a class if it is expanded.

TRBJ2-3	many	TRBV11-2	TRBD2	TGTGCCAGCAGCTTACCCCTAGCGGGGACAGATACGCAGTATTTT	CASSLPLAGTDTQYF
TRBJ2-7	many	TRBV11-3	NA	TGTGCCAGCAGCTTACCGACGCAGGGATCCTACGAGCAGTACTTC	CASSLPTQGSYEQYF
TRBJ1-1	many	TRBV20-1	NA	TGCAGTGCTATGGGGGGATGGGGTACTGAAGCTTTCTTT	CSAMGGWGTEAFF
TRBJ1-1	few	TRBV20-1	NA	TGCAGTGCTAGAGTCCCCACGACAGTGGTTGAAGCTTTCTTT	CSARVPTTVVEAFF
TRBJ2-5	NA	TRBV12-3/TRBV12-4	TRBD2	TGTGCCAGCAGCTATAGCGGGGTCAAAGAGACCCAGTACTTC	CASSYSGVKETQYF
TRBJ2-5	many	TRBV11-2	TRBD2	TGTGCCAGCAGCTCCCCGGGGGGGCTAGAGACCCAGTACTTC	CASSSPGGLETQYF
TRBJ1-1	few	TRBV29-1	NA	TGCAGCGTTGGTCGCAGGAGTGGAGAAGCTTTCTTT	CSVGRRSGEAFF
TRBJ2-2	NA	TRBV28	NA	TGTGCCAGCAGTCTGCCTCCGGTAAACACCGGGGAGCTGTTTTTT	CASSLPPVNTGELFF
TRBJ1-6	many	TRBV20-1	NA	TGCAGTGCTAGAGCCCTCCTTGATGAACCCAATTCACCCCTCCACTTT	CSARALLDEPNSPLHF
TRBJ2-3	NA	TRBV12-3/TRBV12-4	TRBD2	TGTGCCAGCAGTACCGGGACTAGCGGGGGGCTGAGCACAGATACGCAGTATTTT	CASSTGTSGGLSTDTQYF
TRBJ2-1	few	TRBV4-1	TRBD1	TGCGCCAGCAGCCTAGGTGGGGACAGGGTCTGGAATGAGCAGTTCTTC	CASSLGGDRVWNEQFF
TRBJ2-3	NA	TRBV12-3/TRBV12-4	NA	TGTGCCAGCAGTTTTTCGGGGAAGGAAACAGATACGCAGTATTTT	CASSFSGKETDTQYF
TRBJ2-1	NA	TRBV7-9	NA	TGTGCCAGCAGCTACCCCCCGTTCTTC	CASSYPPFF
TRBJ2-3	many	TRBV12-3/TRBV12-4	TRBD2	TGTGCCAGCAGTTTTACCGGGGGGGCGGCAGATACGCAGTATTTT	CASSFTGGAADTQYF
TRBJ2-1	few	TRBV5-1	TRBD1	TGCGCCAGCAGTCACGGACAGGGGCTCGGTGAGCAGTTCTTC	CASSHGQGLGEQFF
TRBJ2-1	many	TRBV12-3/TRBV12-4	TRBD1	TGTGCCAGCACCTGGGACAGCTATTACAATGAGCAGTTCTTC	CASTWDSYYNEQFF
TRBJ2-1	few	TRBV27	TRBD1	TGTGCCAGCAGTTTATCAGGGGGCGCCGACAATGAGCAGTTCTTC	CASSLSGGADNEQFF
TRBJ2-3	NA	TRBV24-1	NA	TGTGCCACCAGTGACTCGAGCACAGATACGCAGTATTTT	CATSDSSTDTQYF
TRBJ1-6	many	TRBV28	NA	TGTGCCAGCAGCTCGGGACTGCTTTATAATTCACCCCTCCACTTT	CASSSGLLYNSPLHF
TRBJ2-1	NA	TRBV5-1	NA	TGCGCCAGCAGCTTGTTTCTTACGAGCGGAGGCTACAATGAGCAGTTCTTC	CASSLFLTSGGYNEQFF
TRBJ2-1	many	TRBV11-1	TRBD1	TGTGCCAGCAGCTCACCTCCAGGGGGCGGCTGGACACACAATGAGCAGTTCTTC	CASSSPPGGGWTHNEQFF
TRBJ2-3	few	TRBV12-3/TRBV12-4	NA	TGTGCCAGCAGTCGGGGAGGATATACGCAGTATTTT	CASSRGGYTQYF
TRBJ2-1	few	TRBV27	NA	TGTGCCAGCAGGGAGACAGGACTAGGATTCAATGAGCAGTTCTTC	CASRETGLGFNEQFF
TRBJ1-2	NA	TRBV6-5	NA	TGTGCCAGCAGTTACTCGAAGGACAGTGGGTATGGCTACACCTTC	CASSYSKDSGYGYTF
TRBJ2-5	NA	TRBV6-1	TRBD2	TGTGCCAGCAGCCTTAGCGGGCCCCCTGGGCAGTACTTC	CASSLSGPPGQYF
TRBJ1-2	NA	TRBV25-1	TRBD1	TGTGCCAGCAGTGACCACGGGACAGAGATATCCTATCTGAACTATGGCTACACCTTC	CASSDHGTEISYLNYGYTF
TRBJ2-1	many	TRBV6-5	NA	TGTGCCAGCAGTTCCTTTCGAGGGGCAACTTACAATGAGCAGTTCTTC	CASSSFRGATYNEQFF
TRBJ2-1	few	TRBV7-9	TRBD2	TGTGCCAGCAGCCCTCGGGGGGGGGAGGCCTACAATGAGCAGTTCTTC	CASSPRGGEAYNEQFF
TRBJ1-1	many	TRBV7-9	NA	TGTGCCAGCAGCTTGTTTTCCCAGATAGTCCCAGGGCATGGGGCTTTCTTT	CASSLFSQIVPGHGAFF
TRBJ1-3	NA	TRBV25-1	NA	TGTGCCAGCAGTGAACATCAGAGCTCTGGAAACACCATATATTTT	CASSEHQSSGNTIYF
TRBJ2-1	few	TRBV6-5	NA	TGTGCCAGCAGTTACCGGGGGCCCTACAATGAGCAGTTCTTC	CASSYRGPYNEQFF
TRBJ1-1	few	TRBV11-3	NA	TGTGCCAGCAGCTTAGGGGCTCGGATGAACACTGAAGCTTTCTTT	CASSLGARMNTEAFF
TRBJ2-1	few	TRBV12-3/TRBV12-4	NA	TGTGCCAGCAGTCCACCCGGGTTAGCTGAAGATGAGCAGTTCTTC	CASSPPGLAEDEQFF
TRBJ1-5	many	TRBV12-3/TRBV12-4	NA	TGTGCCAGCAGCCAGACGGATAATCAGCCCCAGCATTTT	CASSQTDNQPQHF
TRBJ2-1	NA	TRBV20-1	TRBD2	TGCAGTGCTAGAGATCTCCGCGTACTAGCGGCCCCGCCTTGGGATGAGCAGTTCTTC	CSARDLRVLAAPPWDEQFF
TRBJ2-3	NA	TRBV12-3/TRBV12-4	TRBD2	TGTGCCAGCAGTCCCCGAGGGGCCCCCACTAGCGGGGGGGTAACAGATACGCAGTATTTT	CASSPRGAPTSGGVTDTQYF
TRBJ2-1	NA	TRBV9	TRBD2	TGTGCCAGCAGCGTAGTCGCTAGCGGGAACAATGAGCAGTTCTTC	CASSVVASGNNEQFF
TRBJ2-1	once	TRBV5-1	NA	TGCGCCAGCAGCTTACCTCCGGGACACATCCCCTACAATGAGCAGTTCTTC	CASSLPPGHIPYNEQFF
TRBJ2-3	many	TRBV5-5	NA	TGTGCCAGCAGCTTTGTAGAGCTACATACGCAGTATTTT	CASSFVELHTQYF
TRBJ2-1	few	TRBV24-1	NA	TGTGCCACCAATCCGGGGCCGAGCTCCTACAATGAGCAGTTCTTC	CATNPGPSSYNEQFF
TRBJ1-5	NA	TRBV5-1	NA	TGCGCCAGCAGCTTGGTGGGGCAGGGAACGAAGCAGCCCCAGCATTTT	CASSLVGQGTKQPQHF
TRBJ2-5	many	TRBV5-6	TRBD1	TGTGCCAGCAGCTTCTACGACAGGGAGCGAGAGACCCAGTACTTC	CASSFYDRERETQYF
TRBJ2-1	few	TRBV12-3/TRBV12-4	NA	TGTGCCAGCAGTTTTGGGTCCCCCAATGAGCAGTTCTTC	CASSFGSPNEQFF
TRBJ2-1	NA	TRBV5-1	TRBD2	TGCGCCAGCAGCTTTCTGGACGGGGGGAGGAATGAGCAGTTCTTC	CASSFLDGGRNEQFF
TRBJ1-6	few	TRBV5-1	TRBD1	TGCGCCAGCAGCCTGGGACAGGGCCCCTCACCCCTCCACTTT	CASSLGQGPSPLHF
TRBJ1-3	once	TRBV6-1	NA	TGTGCCAGCAGCCGGGGGTCTAACTCTGGAAACACCATATATTTT	CASSRGSNSGNTIYF
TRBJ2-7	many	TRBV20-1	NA	TGCAGTGCTAGAGACCTAGGCTATCACGAGCAGTACTTC	CSARDLGYHEQYF
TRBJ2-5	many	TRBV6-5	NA	TGTGCCAGCAGTCAAAGGGAAGAGACCCAGTACTTC	CASSQREETQYF
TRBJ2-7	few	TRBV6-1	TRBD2	TGTGCCAGCAGAGCAGCGGGGGGCTCCTACGAGCAGTACTTC	CASRAAGGSYEQYF
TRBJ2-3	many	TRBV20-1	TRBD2	TGCAGTGCTAGCCCTAGCGGGTTTAGCACAGATACGCAGTATTTT	CSASPSGFSTDTQYF
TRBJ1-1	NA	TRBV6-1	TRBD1	TGTGCCAGCAGTATGACAGGGGGCCTGCTCACTGAAGCTTTCTTT	CASSMTGGLLTEAFF
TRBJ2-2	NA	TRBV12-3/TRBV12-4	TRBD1	TGTGCCAGCAGCGGGACAGGGGTATACACCGGGGAGCTGTTTTTT	CASSGTGVYTGELFF
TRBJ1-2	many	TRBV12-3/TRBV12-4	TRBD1	TGTGCCAGCAGCCAGACAGGGTTGGGCTATGGCTACACCTTC	CASSQTGLGYGYTF